A single sample is the source of the 31 T cell receptor beta chains below, sequenced in a study of human T cells and chemical hapten exposure. The time point was: patch test 1, 2 weeks after DPC sensitization. Treatment specified: therapeutic diphenylcyclopropenone sensitization with weekly scalp DPC. TCRdb processed the RACE reads anew with MiXCR; each CDR3 protein has one entry. The sample includes fewer than 200,000 distinct CDR3 sequences, about 20% of them seen just once. This specimen was whole blood, taken in connection with sensitization to the hapten diphenylcyclopropenone (DPC). These receptors were taken from a woman in her forties or fifties with alopecia areata. Some clones in this sample may be carry-over from other donors' samples.

This clonotype appeared a few times. The chain is built from TRBV5-1 and TRBJ2-1; no definite D call. Germline V gives CDR1 SGHRS, CDR2 YFSETQ. Trimming pared 0 bases from V and 0 bases from J, leaving 10 bases between. This CDR3 has 16 residues. The CDR3 DNA reads TGCGCCAGCAGCTTGGAGGGATGGAGCTCCTACAATGAGCAGTTCTTC. Translated: CASSLEGWSSYNEQFF.

This clonotype was seen a few times. V is TRBV19 and J is TRBJ2-4; TRBD2 matches at 12 bases. CDR3 size: 18 residues. Germline values: CDR1 LNHDA, CDR2 SQIVND (reference sequence). V lost 5 bases, J lost 3 bases, and 11 bases stayed unmatched. Written as DNA, the CDR3 is TGTGCCAGTAGTGCGACTAGCGGGAGTAGGGGCGGCAAAAACATTCAGTACTTC. Residues: CASSATSGSRGGKNIQYF.

The chain couples TRBV5-4 to TRBJ2-1; D is possibly TRBD2 (5 bases). CDR1 and CDR2 from the germline V gene are SGHNT and YYREEE (reference sequence). The CDR3 sequence is 14 residues long. V was cut by 0 bases and J by 3 bases, with 7 bases left in between. In DNA, the CDR3 is TGTGCCAGCAGCTTGGGAGCGGACTACAATGAGCAGTTCTTC. Its translation: CASSLGADYNEQFF.

This clonotype has just a few counts. The V gene is TRBV12-3 or TRBV12-4, the J gene TRBJ1-2; 11 bases are a match to TRBD1. The J segment lost 4 bases and the V segment lost 5 bases, leaving 3 bases of the junction unmatched. The CDR3 is 14 residues long. The CDR3 DNA is TGTGCCAGCAGTGAGGGGACAGGGGGCTATGGCTACACCTTC. The encoded protein is CASSEGTGGYGYTF.

The chain employs TRBV27 and TRBJ2-7; perhaps TRBD2 as D (5 bases). This CDR3 contains 14 residues. Trimming removed 0 bases at V and 4 bases at J, with 10 bases between. The germline gives CDR1 MNHEY, CDR2 SMNVEV (reference sequence). The CDR3 region is CASSLSTPGYEQYF. Here the CDR3 DNA reads TGTGCCAGCAGTTTATCGACCCCGGGGTACGAGCAGTACTTC.

This clonotype was counted a few times. The J gene is TRBJ2-6, the V gene TRBV29-1; 9 nucleotides align to TRBD1. The germline V gene encodes CDR1 SQVTM and CDR2 ANQGSEA. V shed 4 bases and J 1 base; nucleotides not matched to a gene: 2. The CDR3 consists of 15 residues. This CDR3 is CSVGQGGSGANVLTF. The CDR3 nucleotides are TGCAGCGTTGGACAGGGGGGGTCTGGGGCCAACGTCCTGACTTTC.

V and J are TRBV29-1 and TRBJ1-1, with a possible D match to TRBD1 (6 bases). Trimming left V 6 bases short and J 8 bases short, with 16 bases between. Germline V gives CDR1 SQVTM, CDR2 ANQGSEA. CDR3 size: 12 residues. In DNA, the CDR3 is TGCAGCGTCGTTAGCGCCGGGACAGAAGCTTTCTTT. Amino acid sequence: CSVVSAGTEAFF.

In this sample, this clonotype turned up a few times. V gene TRBV20-1 combines with J gene TRBJ2-1; the D gene is possibly TRBD2 (6 bases). Per the germline V gene, CDR1 is DFQATT and CDR2 is SNEGSKA (reference sequence). This CDR3 is 13 amino acids long. Trimming pared 5 bases from V and 9 bases from J, leaving 17 bases between. CDR3 nucleotide sequence: TGCAGTGCTTCGACTAGACCCGCAGTTGAGCAGTTCTTC. Translation: CSASTRPAVEQFF.

In DNA, the CDR3 is TGTGCCAGCAGCTCGACTAGCGCGGACAATGAGCAGTTCTTC. This gives the protein CASSSTSADNEQFF. The chain couples TRBV7-3 to TRBJ2-1; 8 bases align to TRBD2. The CDR3 spans 14 residues. Trimming cost V 4 bases and J 5 bases; bases outside gene matches: 4. The germline CDR1 and CDR2 sequences are SGHTA and FQGTGA.

V is TRBV6-5 and J is TRBJ1-1; no reliable D call. Germline lookup yields CDR1 MNHEY and CDR2 SVGAGI. V shed 0 bases and J shed 1 base, with 6 bases lying between them. The CDR3 loop spans 14 amino acids. The CDR3: CASSYSQSNTEAFF. Here the CDR3 DNA reads TGTGCCAGCAGTTACTCGCAGTCGAACACTGAAGCTTTCTTT.

This clonotype was observed many times. The chain couples TRBV20-1 to TRBJ2-7, with D perhaps matching TRBD2 (5 bases). CDR1 is DFQATT and CDR2 is SNEGSKA in the germline V gene (reference sequence). CDR3 length equals 15 residues. The V and J ends lost 3 bases and 2 bases respectively, with 17 bases between them. The CDR3 reads CSARDPLSDTYEQYF. CDR3 nucleotides: TGCAGTGCTAGGGACCCTCTTAGCGATACCTACGAGCAGTACTTC.

This clonotype was found a few times. The J gene is TRBJ2-1, the V gene TRBV9; D is perhaps TRBD1 or TRBD2 (5 bases each). Germline-derived CDR1 and CDR2 are SGDLS and YYNGEE. Trimming took off 4 bases at V and 13 bases at J, with 18 bases between the two ends. This CDR3 is 13 amino acids long. The DNA for the CDR3 is TGTGCCAGCAGCATCCGGGGCCCCGGACCTCAGTTCTTC. Translation gives CASSIRGPGPQFF.

This clonotype was counted between two and nine times. The chain couples TRBV7-9 to TRBJ2-1; no reliable D call. Trimming left V 5 bases short and J 7 bases short, with 18 bases between. CDR3 length: 15 amino acids. Germline values: CDR1 SEHNR, CDR2 FQNEAQ (reference sequence). The CDR3 loop is CASSPQPRVGNEQFF. The CDR3, as DNA: TGTGCCAGCAGCCCCCAACCCCGTGTGGGTAATGAGCAGTTCTTC.

This clonotype is categorized as medium-sized. This rearrangement joins TRBV10-2 to TRBJ1-5; D remains unclear. V was trimmed by 7 bases and J by 1 base, leaving 8 bases between them. This CDR3 region has 13 residues. Germline values: CDR1 WSHSY, CDR2 SAAADI. CDR3 in DNA: TGCGCCAGCACTCCGGGAAGCAATCAGCCCCAGCATTTT. Translating it yields CASTPGSNQPQHF.

This sequence joins TRBV3-1 and TRBJ2-1, with 16 bases that match TRBD2. Germline CDR1 reads LGHDT; CDR2 reads YNNKEL (reference sequence). The CDR3 is made up of 15 amino acids. With V trimmed by 4 bases and J by 8 bases, 2 bases remained unmatched. The CDR3, as DNA: TGTGCCAGCAGCCCGGGACTAGCGGGAGGGGATGAGCAGTTCTTC. Its translation: CASSPGLAGGDEQFF.

This clonotype came up a few times. The CDR3 here is CASSFAGGEEKLFF. CDR3 nucleotides: TGCGCCAGCAGCTTTGCAGGGGGCGAGGAAAAACTGTTTTTT. The rearrangement joins TRBV5-1 to TRBJ1-4; 8 bases fit TRBD1. Germline-derived CDR1 and CDR2 are SGHRS and YFSETQ. With V trimmed by 2 bases and J by 8 bases, 5 bases remained unmatched. This CDR3 has 14 residues.

This clonotype has just a few counts. The chain couples TRBV12-5 to TRBJ2-7; tentatively, D is TRBD2 (5 bases). Germline V CDR1 and CDR2: LGHNT, FRNRAP. This CDR3 has 13 residues. Between the trimmed V and J ends, which lost 1 base and 7 bases, there was a span of 11 bases. DNA of the CDR3: TGTGCTAGTGGTTTGGAGGGCCGGAGGGAGCAGTACTTC. This codes for CASGLEGRREQYF.

V usage is TRBV5-1 and J usage is TRBJ1-1; D is ambiguous. Germline V lookup: CDR1 SGHRS, CDR2 YFSETQ. The V and J ends lost 4 bases and 4 bases respectively, with 20 bases between them. The CDR3 is made up of 16 amino acids. The CDR3: CASSAALLPKFTEAFF. The CDR3 nucleotides read TGCGCCAGCAGCGCCGCCTTACTACCAAAATTCACTGAAGCTTTCTTT.

Only a few counts were recorded for this clonotype. V and J are TRBV2 and TRBJ2-2, with 8 bases identical to TRBD1. The germline V gene encodes CDR1 SNHLY and CDR2 FYNNEI. Unmatched junction bases numbered 5, after V lost 5 bases and J lost 3 bases. This CDR3 is 15 amino acids long. The CDR3 DNA reads TGTGCCAGCAGTTTCGGACAGGGCGACACCGGGGAGCTGTTTTTT. Amino acids: CASSFGQGDTGELFF.

V usage is TRBV12-3 or TRBV12-4 and J usage is TRBJ2-3; TRBD1 matches at 8 bases. CDR3 length: 14 residues. J lost 7 bases, V lost 6 bases, and 9 bases had no gene match. CDR3 sequence (DNA): TGTGCCAGCAGGGAGGGGACAGGTATACATACGCAGTATTTT. The encoded protein is CASREGTGIHTQYF.

This clonotype was observed a handful of times. The V and J genes are TRBV10-3 and TRBJ1-2; 7 positions match TRBD1. Germline CDR1 is ENHRY and CDR2 is SYGVKD. CDR3 length: 14 residues. V dropped 5 bases and J dropped 4; count of bases not matched to a gene: 7. CDR3 DNA sequence: TGTGCCATCAGTACAGGGGAGCATGCCTATGGCTACACCTTC. Residues: CAISTGEHAYGYTF.

This clonotype was seen repeatedly, ten times or more. V and J are TRBV20-1 and TRBJ2-7; D is possibly TRBD1 (5 bases). This CDR3 spans 14 amino acids. Per germline, CDR1 DFQATT and CDR2 SNEGSKA (reference sequence). Trimming took 0 bases from V and 2 from J, leaving 11 bases between them. The DNA of the CDR3 is TGCAGTGCTAGAGATTTGCAGGGAACCTACGAGCAGTACTTC. This gives the protein CSARDLQGTYEQYF.

This sequence joins TRBV5-1 and TRBJ2-2; 12 bases line up with TRBD2. Germline loops: CDR1 SGHRS, CDR2 YFSETQ. The CDR3 sequence is 16 residues long. Unmatched junction bases numbered 1, after V lost 4 bases and J lost 0 bases. CDR3 nucleotides: TGCGCCAGCAGCAGGACTAGCGGGGCGAACACCGGGGAGCTGTTTTTT. Protein: CASSRTSGANTGELFF.

This clonotype showed up just a few times. The V gene is TRBV11-2, the J gene TRBJ2-1, with D possibly TRBD2 on 5 matching bases. CDR1 is SGHAT and CDR2 is FQNNGV in the germline V gene. The CDR3 totals 15 residues. V lost 4 bases to trimming and J lost 5 bases, with 15 bases between them. The CDR3 here is CASSSNPGNNNEQFF. The CDR3 region has the DNA TGTGCCAGCAGCTCAAACCCGGGAAACAACAATGAGCAGTTCTTC.

This clonotype was seen only a few times. The chain employs TRBV28 and TRBJ1-5; D remains ambiguous. Trimming removed 6 bases at V and 5 bases at J, with 11 bases between. Germline V CDR1 and CDR2: MDHEN, SYDVKM. This CDR3 contains 13 residues. DNA of the CDR3: TGTGCCAGCAGCCCGGACGGATATCAGCCCCAGCATTTT. It specifies CASSPDGYQPQHF.

This clonotype was seen a few times. The genes are TRBV4-2 and TRBJ2-3; no reliable D call. Germline CDR1 reads LGHNA; CDR2 reads YNFKEQ. With 0 bases removed from V and 4 bases from J, the gap between germline ends came to 8 bases. The CDR3 is 14 amino acids. CDR3 in DNA: TGTGCCAGCAGCCAAGATCGGGCTGCAGATACGCAGTATTTT. This encodes CASSQDRAADTQYF.

The gene calls are TRBV20-1 and TRBJ2-6; unclear D gene. V was cut by 0 bases and J by 0 bases, with 3 bases left in between. Germline CDR1 DFQATT, CDR2 SNEGSKA (reference sequence). The CDR3 runs to 14 residues. The CDR3 nucleotides are TGCAGTGCTAGAGACGTCTCTGGGGCCAACGTCCTGACTTTC. This encodes CSARDVSGANVLTF.

The table lists this clonotype with a few counts. A read error may account for a junction end that differs from germline. This chain connects TRBV20-1 to TRBJ2-1, with D tentatively TRBD1 (6 bases). The CDR3 consists of 15 residues. Germline-derived CDR1 and CDR2 are DFQATT and SNEGSKA (reference sequence). CDR3 region: CRATIDRTAYNEQFF. CDR3 bases: TGCAGGGCTACTATCGACAGGACCGCCTACAATGAGCAGTTCTTC.

This clonotype has only a few counts. One junction end disagrees with the germline gene, perhaps due to a read error. The chain carries TRBV2 and TRBJ1-5; D call uncertain. Germline loops: CDR1 SNHLY, CDR2 FYNNEI. CDR3 length equals 15 residues. CDR3 in DNA: TGTGCCACCAGTAAGGAGATCGGTAGCAATCAGCCCCAGCATTTT. Its translation is CATSKEIGSNQPQHF.

In nucleotides, the CDR3 is TGCAGCGTTGACCCCGGGGGGTGGGAGACTGAAGCTTTCTTT. It specifies CSVDPGGWETEAFF. The rearrangement joins TRBV29-1 to TRBJ1-1, with D maybe TRBD1 (5 bases). This CDR3 region has 14 residues. The germline V and J ends were trimmed by 3 bases and 5 bases, with 16 bases remaining between them. Germline CDR1 and CDR2: SQVTM and ANQGSEA.

A few counts support this clonotype. The DNA for the CDR3 is TGCAGTGCTGATACTAGCGGGAGAACGGATGAGCAGTTCTTC. As protein: CSADTSGRTDEQFF. J is TRBJ2-1 and V is TRBV20-1; 11 bases fit TRBD2. The CDR3 length is 14 residues. In germline, CDR1 is DFQATT, CDR2 SNEGSKA (reference sequence). With V trimmed by 5 bases and J by 8 bases, 8 bases remained unmatched.